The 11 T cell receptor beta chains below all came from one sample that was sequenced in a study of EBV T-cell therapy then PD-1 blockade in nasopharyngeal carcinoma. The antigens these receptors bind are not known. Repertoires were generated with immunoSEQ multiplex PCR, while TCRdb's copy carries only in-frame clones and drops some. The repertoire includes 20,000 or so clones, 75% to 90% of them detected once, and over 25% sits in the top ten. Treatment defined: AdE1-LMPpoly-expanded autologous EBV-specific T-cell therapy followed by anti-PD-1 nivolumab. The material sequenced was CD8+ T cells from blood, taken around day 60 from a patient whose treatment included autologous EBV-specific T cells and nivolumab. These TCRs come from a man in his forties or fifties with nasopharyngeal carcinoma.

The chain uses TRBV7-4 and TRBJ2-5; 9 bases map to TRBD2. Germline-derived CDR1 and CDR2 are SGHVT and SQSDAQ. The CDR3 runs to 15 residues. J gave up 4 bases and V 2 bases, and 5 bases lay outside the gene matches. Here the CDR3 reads CASSLRRGGRETQYF. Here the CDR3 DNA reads TGTGCCAGCAGCTTAAGGCGGGGGGGCCGAGAGACCCAGTACTTC.

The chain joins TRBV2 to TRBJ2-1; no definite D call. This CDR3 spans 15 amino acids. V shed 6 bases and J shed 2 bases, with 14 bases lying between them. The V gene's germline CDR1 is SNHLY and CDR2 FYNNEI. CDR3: CASRPVGSPYNEQFF. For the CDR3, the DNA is TGTGCCAGCAGGCCCGTCGGCTCCCCCTACAATGAGCAGTTCTTC.

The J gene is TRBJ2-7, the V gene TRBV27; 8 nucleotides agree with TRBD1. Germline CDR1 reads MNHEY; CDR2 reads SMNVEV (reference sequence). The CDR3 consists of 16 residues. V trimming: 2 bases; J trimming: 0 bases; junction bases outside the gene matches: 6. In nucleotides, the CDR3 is TGTGCCAGCAGTTTAGACGGGACAGGCCTCTCCTACGAGCAGTACTTC. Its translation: CASSLDGTGLSYEQYF.

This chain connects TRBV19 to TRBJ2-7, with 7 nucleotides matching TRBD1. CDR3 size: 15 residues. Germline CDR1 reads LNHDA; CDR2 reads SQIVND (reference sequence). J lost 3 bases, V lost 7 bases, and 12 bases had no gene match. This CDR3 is CASTRGQDPRYEQYF. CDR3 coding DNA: TGTGCCAGTACTAGAGGACAGGACCCCCGCTACGAGCAGTACTTC.

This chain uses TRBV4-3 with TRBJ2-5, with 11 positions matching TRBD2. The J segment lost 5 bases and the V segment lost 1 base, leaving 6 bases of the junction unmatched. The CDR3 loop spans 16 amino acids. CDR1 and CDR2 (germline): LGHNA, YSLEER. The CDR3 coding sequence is TGCGCCAGCAGCCAAGTACTAGCGGGGGTTGATGAGACCCAGTACTTC. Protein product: CASSQVLAGVDETQYF.

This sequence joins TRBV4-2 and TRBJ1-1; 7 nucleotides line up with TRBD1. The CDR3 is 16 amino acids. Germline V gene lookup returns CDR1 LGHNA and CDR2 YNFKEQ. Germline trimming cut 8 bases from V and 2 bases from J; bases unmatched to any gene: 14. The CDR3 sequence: CASGLPSGTENTEAFF. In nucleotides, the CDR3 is TGTGCCAGCGGACTGCCCTCCGGGACAGAAAACACTGAAGCTTTCTTT.

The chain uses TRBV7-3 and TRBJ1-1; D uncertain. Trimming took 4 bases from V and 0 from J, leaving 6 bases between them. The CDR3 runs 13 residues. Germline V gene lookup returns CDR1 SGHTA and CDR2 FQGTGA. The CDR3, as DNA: TGTGCCAGCAGCTCGACACTGAACACTGAAGCTTTCTTT. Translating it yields CASSSTLNTEAFF.

CDR3 protein: CASSARSTDTQYF. The CDR3 DNA reads TGTGCCAGCAGTGCCCGTAGCACAGATACGCAGTATTTT. The chain links TRBV6-4 to TRBJ2-3, with D hard to call. V was clipped by 4 bases and J by 0 bases, with 5 bases between them. Germline assignment: CDR1 MRHNA and CDR2 SNTAGT. The CDR3 covers 13 residues.

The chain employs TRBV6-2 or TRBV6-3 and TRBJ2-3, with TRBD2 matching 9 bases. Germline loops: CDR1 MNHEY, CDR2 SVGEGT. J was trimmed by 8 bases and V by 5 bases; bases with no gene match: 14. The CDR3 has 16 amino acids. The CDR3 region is CASSRPQRGVYGTQYF. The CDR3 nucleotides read TGTGCCAGCAGTAGGCCCCAGCGGGGGGTGTATGGTACGCAGTATTTT.

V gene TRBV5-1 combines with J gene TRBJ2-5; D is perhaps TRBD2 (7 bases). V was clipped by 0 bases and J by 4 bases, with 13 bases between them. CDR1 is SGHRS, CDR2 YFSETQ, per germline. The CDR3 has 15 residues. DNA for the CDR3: TGCGCCAGCAGCTTGGGGGCGGGGGCCAGAGAGACCCAGTACTTC. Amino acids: CASSLGAGARETQYF.

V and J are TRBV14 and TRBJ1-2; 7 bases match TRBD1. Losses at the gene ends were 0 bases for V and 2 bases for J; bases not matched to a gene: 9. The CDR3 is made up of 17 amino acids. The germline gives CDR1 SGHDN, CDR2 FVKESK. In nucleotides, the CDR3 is TGTGCCAGCAGCCAAGAAGGGACAGTCTTCCTCAACTATGGCTACACCTTC. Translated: CASSQEGTVFLNYGYTF.